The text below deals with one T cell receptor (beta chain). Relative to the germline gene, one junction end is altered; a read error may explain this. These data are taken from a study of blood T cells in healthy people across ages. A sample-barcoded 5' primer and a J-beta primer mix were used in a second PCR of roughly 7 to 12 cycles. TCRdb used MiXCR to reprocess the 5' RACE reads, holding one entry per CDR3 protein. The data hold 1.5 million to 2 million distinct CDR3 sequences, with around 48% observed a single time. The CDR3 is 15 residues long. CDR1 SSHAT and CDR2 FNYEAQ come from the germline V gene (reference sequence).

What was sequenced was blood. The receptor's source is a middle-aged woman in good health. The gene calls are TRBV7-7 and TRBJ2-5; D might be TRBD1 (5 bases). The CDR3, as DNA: TGTGCTAGCAGTCCCCAGGGTAACCTCCAAGAGACCCAGTACTTC. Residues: CASSPQGNLQETQYF.